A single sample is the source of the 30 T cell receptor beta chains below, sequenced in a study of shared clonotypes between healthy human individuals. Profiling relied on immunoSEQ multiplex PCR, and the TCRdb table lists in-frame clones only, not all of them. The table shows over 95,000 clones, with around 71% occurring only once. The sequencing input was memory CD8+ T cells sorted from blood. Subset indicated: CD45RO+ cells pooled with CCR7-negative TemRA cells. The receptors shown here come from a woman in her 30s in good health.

The CDR3 reads CAVQSTDYYEQYF. In nucleotides, the CDR3 is TGTGCCGTTCAATCTACTGATTACTACGAGCAGTACTTC. The chain combines TRBV15 with TRBJ2-7, with D unresolved. Germline V lookup: CDR1 LNHNV, CDR2 YYDKDF (reference sequence). The CDR3 covers 13 residues. V gave up 11 bases and J gave up 3 bases, with 17 bases separating them.

The CDR3 sequence: CASSYSGLSQPQHF. For the CDR3, the DNA is TGTGCCAGCAGTTACTCCGGCTTGTCTCAGCCCCAGCATTTT. V gene TRBV6-6 combines with J gene TRBJ1-5; the D is unclear. The CDR3 spans 14 residues. Germline V gene lookup returns CDR1 MNHNY and CDR2 SVGAGI (reference sequence). V lost 0 bases to trimming and J lost 6 bases, with 9 bases between them.

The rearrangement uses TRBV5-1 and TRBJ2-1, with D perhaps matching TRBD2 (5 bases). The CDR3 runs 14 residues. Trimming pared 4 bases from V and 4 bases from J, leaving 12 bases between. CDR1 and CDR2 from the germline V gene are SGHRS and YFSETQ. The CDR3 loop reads CASSGRVDYNEQFF. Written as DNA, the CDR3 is TGCGCCAGCAGCGGGCGGGTTGATTACAATGAGCAGTTCTTC.

CDR3: CASSLFGTLPYEQYF. The CDR3 nucleotides are TGTGCCAGCAGCTTGTTTGGGACCTTACCCTACGAGCAGTACTTC. The chain joins TRBV5-4 to TRBJ2-7, with D possibly being TRBD1 or TRBD2 (5 bases each). The CDR3 totals 15 residues. With 1 base removed from V and 2 bases from J, the gap between germline ends came to 13 bases. Germline assignment: CDR1 SGHNT and CDR2 YYREEE (reference sequence).

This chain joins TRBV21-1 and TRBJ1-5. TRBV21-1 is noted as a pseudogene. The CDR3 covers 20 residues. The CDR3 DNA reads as TGTGCCAGCAGCAAAGTAGTCGGCCCGATACCCCTCAAGGGCAATCAGCCCCAGCATTTT. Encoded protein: CASSKVVGPIPLKGNQPQHF.

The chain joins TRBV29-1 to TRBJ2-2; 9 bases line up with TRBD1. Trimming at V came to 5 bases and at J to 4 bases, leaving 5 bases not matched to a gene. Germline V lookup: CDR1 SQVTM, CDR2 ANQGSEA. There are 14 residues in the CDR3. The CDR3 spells CSVPGQGPTGELFF. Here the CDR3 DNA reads TGCAGCGTTCCGGGACAGGGTCCCACCGGGGAGCTGTTTTTT.

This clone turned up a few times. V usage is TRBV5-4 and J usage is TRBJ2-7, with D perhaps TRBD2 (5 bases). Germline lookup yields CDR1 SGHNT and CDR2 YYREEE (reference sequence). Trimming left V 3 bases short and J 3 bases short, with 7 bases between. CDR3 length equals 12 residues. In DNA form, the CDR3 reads TGTGCCAGCAGCTACGGGGTCTACGAGCAGTACTTC. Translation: CASSYGVYEQYF.

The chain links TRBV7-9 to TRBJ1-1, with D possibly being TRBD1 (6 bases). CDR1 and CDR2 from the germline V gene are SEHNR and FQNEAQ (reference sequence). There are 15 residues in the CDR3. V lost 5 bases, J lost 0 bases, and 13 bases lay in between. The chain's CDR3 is CASSTSGALNTEAFF. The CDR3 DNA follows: TGTGCCAGCAGCACTTCGGGGGCTTTGAACACTGAAGCTTTCTTT. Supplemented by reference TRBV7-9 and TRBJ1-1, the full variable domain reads DTGVSQNPRHKITKRGQNVTFRCDPISEHNRLYWYRQTLGQGPEFLTYFQNEAQLEKSRLLSDRFSAERPKGSFSTLEIQRTEQGDSAMYLCASSTSGALNTEAFFGQGTRLTVV.

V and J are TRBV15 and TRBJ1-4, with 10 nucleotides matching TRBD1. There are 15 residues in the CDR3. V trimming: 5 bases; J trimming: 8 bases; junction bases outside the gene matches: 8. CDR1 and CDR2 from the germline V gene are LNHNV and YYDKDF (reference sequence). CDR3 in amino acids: CATSRRQGAGEKLFF. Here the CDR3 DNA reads TGTGCCACCAGCCGGAGACAGGGGGCAGGGGAAAAACTGTTTTTT.

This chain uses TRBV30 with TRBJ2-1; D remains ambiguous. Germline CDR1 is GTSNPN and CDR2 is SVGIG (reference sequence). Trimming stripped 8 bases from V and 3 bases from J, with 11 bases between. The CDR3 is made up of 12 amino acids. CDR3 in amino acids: CAHDTIYNEQFF. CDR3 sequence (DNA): TGTGCCCATGATACGATCTACAATGAGCAGTTCTTC.

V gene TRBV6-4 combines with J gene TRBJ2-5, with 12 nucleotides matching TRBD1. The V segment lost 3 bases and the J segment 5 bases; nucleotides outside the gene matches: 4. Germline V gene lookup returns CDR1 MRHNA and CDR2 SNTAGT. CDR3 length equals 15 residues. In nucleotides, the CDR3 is TGTGCCAGCAGTGAAGGGACAGGGGGCTTGGAGACCCAGTACTTC. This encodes CASSEGTGGLETQYF.

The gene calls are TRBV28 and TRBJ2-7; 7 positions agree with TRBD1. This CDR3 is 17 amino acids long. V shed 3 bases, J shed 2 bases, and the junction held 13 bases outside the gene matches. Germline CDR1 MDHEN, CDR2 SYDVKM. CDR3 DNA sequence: TGTGCCAGCAGTTTTAAGGGGGCCCACAGGGGTACCTACGAGCAGTACTTC. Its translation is CASSFKGAHRGTYEQYF.

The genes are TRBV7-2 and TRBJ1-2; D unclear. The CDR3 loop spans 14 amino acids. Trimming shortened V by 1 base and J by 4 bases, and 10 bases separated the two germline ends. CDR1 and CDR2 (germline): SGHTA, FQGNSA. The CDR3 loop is CASSLEGGFYGYTF. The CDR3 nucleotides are TGTGCCAGCAGCTTAGAAGGCGGCTTCTATGGCTACACCTTC. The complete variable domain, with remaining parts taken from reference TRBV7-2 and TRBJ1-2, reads GAGVSQSPSNKVTEKGKDVELRCDPISGHTALYWYRQSLGQGLEFLIYFQGNSAPDKSGLPSDRFSAERTGGSVSTLTIQRTQQEDSAVYLCASSLEGGFYGYTFGSGTRLTVV.

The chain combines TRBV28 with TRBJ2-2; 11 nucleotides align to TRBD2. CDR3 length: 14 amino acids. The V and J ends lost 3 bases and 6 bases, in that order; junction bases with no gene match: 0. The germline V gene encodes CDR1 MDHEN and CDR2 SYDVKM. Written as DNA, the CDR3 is TGTGCCAGCAGTTTGGGACTAGCGGCCGGGGAGCTGTTTTTT. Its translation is CASSLGLAAGELFF.

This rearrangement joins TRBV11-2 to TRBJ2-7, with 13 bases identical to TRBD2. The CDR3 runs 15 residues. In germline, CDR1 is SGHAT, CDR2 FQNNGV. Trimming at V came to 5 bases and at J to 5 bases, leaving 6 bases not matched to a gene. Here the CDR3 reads CASSVGLAGRDEQYF. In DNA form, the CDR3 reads TGTGCCAGCAGCGTGGGACTAGCGGGAAGGGACGAGCAGTACTTC.

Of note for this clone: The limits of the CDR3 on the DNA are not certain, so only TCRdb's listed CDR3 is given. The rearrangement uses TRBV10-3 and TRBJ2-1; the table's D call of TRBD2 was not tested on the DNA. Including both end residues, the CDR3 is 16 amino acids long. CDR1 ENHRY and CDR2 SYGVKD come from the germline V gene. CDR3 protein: CASSDSSRDFGNEQFF.

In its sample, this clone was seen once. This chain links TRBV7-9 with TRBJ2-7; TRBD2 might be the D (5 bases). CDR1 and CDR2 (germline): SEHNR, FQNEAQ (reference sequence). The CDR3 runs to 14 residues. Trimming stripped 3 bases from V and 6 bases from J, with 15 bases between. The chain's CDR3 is CASSLPDWVSEQYF. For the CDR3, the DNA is TGTGCCAGCAGCTTGCCGGACTGGGTCTCCGAGCAGTACTTC.

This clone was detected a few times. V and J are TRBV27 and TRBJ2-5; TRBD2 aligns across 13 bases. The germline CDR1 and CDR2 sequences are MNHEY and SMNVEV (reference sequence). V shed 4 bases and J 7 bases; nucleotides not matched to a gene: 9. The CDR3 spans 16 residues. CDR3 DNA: TGTGCCAGCAGTTCCGGACTAGCGGGAGCGTTAGGGACCCAGTACTTC. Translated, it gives CASSSGLAGALGTQYF.

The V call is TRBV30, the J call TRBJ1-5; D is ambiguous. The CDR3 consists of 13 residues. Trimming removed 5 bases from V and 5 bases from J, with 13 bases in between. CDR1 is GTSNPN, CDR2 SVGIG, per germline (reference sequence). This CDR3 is CAWDDLTDQPQHF. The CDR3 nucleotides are TGTGCCTGGGACGACTTGACTGATCAGCCCCAGCATTTT.

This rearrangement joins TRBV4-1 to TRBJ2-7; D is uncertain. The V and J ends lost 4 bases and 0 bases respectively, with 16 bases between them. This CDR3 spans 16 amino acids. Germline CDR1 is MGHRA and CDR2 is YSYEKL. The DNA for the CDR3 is TGCGCCAGCAGCCCAATCCGACTGCCATCCTCCTACGAGCAGTACTTC. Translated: CASSPIRLPSSYEQYF.

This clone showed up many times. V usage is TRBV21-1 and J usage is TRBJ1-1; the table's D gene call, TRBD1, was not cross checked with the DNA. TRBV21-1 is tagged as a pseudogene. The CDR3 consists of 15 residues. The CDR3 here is CASSGWDRGCSEAFF. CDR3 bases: TGTGCCAGCAGCGGATGGGACAGGGGTTGCTCTGAAGCTTTCTTT.

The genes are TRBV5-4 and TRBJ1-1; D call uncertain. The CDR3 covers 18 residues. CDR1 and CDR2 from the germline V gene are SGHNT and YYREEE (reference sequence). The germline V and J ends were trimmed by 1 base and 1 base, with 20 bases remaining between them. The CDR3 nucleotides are TGTGCCAGCAGCTTGTTATCGGTGCACAACAGTGAGAACACTGAAGCTTTCTTT. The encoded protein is CASSLLSVHNSENTEAFF. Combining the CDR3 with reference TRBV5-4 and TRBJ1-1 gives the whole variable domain ETGVTQSPTHLIKTRGQQVTLRCSSQSGHNTVSWYQQALGQGPQFIFQYYREEENGRGNFPPRFSGLQFPNYSSELNVNALELDDSALYLCASSLLSVHNSENTEAFFGQGTRLTVV.

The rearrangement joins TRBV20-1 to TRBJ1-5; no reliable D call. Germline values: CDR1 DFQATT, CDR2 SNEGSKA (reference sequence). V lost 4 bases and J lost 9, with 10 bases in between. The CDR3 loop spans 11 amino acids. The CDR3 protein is CSATDGGPQHF. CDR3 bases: TGCAGTGCTACCGACGGTGGGCCCCAGCATTTT.

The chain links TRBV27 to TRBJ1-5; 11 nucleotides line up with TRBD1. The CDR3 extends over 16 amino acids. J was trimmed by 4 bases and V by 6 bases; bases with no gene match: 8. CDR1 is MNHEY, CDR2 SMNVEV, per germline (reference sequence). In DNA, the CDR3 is TGTGCCAGCAGATCCGGGACAGGGGGTAAAAATCAGCCCCAGCATTTT. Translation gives CASRSGTGGKNQPQHF.

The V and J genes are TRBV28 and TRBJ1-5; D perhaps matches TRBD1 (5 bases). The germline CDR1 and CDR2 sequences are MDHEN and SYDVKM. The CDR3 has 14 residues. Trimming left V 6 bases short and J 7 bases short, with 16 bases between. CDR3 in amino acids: CASRAGRRVQPQHF. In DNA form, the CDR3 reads TGTGCCAGCAGGGCGGGACGGAGGGTACAGCCCCAGCATTTT.

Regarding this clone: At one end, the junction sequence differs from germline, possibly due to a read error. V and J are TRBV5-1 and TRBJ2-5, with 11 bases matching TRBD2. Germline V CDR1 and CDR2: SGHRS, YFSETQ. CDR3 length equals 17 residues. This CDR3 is CASSSGTSGLYQQTQYF. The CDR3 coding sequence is TGCGCCAGCAGTTCCGGGACTAGCGGTTTATACCAACAGACCCAGTACTTC.

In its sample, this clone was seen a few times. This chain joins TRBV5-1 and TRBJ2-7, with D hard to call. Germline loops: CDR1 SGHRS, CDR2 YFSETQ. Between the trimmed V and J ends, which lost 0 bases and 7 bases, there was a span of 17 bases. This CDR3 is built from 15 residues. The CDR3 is CASSLGAAAFEEQYF. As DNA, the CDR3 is TGCGCCAGCAGCTTGGGGGCAGCTGCTTTCGAGGAGCAGTACTTC.

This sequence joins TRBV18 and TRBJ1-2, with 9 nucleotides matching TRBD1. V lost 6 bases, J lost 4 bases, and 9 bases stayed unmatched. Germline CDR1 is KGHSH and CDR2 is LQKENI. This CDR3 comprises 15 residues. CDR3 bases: TGTGCCAGCTCGCCCTCGGGACAGGGATTCTATGGCTACACCTTC. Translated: CASSPSGQGFYGYTF.

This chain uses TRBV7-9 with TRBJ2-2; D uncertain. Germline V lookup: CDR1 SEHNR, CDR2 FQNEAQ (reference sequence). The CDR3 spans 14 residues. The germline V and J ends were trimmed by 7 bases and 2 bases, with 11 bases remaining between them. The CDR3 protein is CASIDLKNTGELFF. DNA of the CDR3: TGTGCCAGCATCGACCTCAAAAACACCGGGGAGCTGTTTTTT.

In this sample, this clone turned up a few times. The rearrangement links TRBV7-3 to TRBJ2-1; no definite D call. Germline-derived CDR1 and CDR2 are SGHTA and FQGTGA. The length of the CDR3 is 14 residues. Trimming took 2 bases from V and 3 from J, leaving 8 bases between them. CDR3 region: CASSLYGVYNEQFF. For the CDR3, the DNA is TGTGCCAGCAGCTTATACGGAGTCTACAATGAGCAGTTCTTC.